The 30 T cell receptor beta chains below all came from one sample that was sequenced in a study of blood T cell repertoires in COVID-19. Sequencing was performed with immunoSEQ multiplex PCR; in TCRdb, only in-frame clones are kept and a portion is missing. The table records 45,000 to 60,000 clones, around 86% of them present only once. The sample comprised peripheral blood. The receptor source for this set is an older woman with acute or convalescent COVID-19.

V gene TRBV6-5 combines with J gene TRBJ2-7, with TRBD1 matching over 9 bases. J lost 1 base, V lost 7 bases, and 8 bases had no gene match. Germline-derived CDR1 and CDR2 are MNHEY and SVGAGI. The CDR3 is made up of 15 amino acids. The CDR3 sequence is CASIWSGQGSYEQYF. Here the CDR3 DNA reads TGTGCCAGCATTTGGTCGGGACAGGGATCCTACGAGCAGTACTTC.

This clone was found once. The CDR3 DNA follows: TGCAGCGTTGGGGCAGGGGGATCGTTAGGAAACACCATATATTTT. Translating it yields CSVGAGGSLGNTIYF. This chain connects TRBV29-1 to TRBJ1-3, with TRBD1 identical over 7 bases. Germline V lookup: CDR1 SQVTM, CDR2 ANQGSEA. This CDR3 is 15 amino acids long. V trimming: 4 bases; J trimming: 4 bases; junction bases outside the gene matches: 10.

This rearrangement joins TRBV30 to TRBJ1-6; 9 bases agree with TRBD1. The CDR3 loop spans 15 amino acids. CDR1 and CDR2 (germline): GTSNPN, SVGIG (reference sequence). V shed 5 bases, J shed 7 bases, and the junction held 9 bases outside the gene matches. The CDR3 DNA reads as TGTGCCTGGGATCTGGGACAGGGTGACAATTCACCCCTCCACTTT. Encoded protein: CAWDLGQGDNSPLHF.

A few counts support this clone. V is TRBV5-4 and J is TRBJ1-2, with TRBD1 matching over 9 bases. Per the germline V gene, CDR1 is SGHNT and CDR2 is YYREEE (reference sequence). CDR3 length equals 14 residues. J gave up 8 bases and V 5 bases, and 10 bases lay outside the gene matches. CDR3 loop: CASRFPGQGGGYTF. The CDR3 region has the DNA TGTGCCAGCAGATTCCCGGGACAGGGAGGCGGCTACACCTTC.

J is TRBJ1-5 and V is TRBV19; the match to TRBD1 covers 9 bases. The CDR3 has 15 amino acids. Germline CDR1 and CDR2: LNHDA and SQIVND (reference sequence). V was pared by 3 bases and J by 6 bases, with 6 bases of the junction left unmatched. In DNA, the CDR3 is TGTGCCAGTAGTATGGGGGACAGGGTTAGTCAGCCCCAGCATTTT. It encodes CASSMGDRVSQPQHF.

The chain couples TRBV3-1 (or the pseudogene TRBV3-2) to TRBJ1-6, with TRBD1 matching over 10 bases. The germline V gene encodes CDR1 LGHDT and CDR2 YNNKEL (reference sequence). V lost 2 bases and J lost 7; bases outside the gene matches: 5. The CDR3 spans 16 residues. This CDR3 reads CASSQRTGGLNSPLHF. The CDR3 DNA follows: TGTGCCAGCAGCCAACGGACAGGGGGGCTGAATTCACCCCTCCACTTT.

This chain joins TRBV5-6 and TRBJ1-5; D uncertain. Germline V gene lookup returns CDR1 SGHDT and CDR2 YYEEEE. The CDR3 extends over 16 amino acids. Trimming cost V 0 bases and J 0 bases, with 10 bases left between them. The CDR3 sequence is CASSLAPGLSNQPQHF. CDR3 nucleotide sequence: TGTGCCAGCAGCTTGGCCCCAGGTCTTAGCAATCAGCCCCAGCATTTT.

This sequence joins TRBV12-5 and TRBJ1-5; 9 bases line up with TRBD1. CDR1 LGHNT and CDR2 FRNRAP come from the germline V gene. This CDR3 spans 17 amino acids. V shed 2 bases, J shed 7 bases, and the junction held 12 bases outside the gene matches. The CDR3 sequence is CASGLTPGQGLGQPQHF. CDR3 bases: TGTGCTAGTGGTTTGACTCCGGGACAGGGCCTCGGACAGCCCCAGCATTTT.

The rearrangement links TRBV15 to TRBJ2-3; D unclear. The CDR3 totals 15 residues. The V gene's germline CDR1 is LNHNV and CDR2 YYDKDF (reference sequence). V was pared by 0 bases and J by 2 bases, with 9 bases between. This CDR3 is CATSRDISYTDTQYF. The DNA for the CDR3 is TGTGCCACCAGCAGAGATATTAGCTACACAGATACGCAGTATTTT.

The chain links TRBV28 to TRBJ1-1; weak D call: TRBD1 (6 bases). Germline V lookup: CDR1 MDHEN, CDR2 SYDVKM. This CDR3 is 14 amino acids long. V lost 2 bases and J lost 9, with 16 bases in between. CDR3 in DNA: TGTGCCAGCAGTTTAGCAGGGGTGAAGTGGCAAGCTTTCTTT. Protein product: CASSLAGVKWQAFF.

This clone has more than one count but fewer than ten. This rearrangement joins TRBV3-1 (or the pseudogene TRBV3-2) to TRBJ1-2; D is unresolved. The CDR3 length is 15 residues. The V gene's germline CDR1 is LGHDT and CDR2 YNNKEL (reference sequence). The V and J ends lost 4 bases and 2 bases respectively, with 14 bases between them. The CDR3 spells CASSLREGFNYGYTF. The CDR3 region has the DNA TGTGCCAGCAGCCTCCGGGAAGGATTCAACTATGGCTACACCTTC.

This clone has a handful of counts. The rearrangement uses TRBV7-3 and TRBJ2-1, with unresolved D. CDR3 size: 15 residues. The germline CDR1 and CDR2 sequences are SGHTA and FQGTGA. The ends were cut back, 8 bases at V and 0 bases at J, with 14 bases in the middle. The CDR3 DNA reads TGTGCCAGCTCCTTGGGCAAGAGCTCCTACAATGAGCAGTTCTTC. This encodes CASSLGKSSYNEQFF.

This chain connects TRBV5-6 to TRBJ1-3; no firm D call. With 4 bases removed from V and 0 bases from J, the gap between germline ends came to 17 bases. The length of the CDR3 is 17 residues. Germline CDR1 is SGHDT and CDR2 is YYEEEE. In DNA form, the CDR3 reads TGTGCCAGCAGCATCTTTGGAGCCCGCAACTCTGGAAACACCATATATTTT. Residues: CASSIFGARNSGNTIYF. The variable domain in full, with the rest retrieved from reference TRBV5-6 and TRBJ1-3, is DAGVTQSPTHLIKTRGQQVTLRCSPKSGHDTVSWYQQALGQGPQFIFQYYEEEERQRGNFPDRFSGHQFPNYSSELNVNALLLGDSALYLCASSIFGARNSGNTIYFGEGSWLTVV.

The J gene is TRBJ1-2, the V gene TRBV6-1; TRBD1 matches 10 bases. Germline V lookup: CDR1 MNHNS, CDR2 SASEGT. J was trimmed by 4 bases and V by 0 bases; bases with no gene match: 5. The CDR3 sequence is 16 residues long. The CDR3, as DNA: TGTGCCAGCAGTGAAGCGACAGGGGGCTTTGTCTATGGCTACACCTTC. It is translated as CASSEATGGFVYGYTF.

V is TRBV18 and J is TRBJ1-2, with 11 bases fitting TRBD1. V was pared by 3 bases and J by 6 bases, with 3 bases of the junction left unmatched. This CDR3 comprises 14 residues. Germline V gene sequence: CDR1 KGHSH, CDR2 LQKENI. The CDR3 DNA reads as TGTGCCAGCTCACCGGACAGGGGGCCTCATGGCTACACCTTC. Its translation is CASSPDRGPHGYTF.

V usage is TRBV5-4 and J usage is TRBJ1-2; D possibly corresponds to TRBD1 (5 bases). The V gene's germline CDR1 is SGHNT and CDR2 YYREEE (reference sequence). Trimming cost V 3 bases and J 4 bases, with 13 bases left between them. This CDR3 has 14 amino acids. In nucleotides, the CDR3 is TGTGCCAGCAGCTCCAGGGATATGGGCTATGGCTACACCTTC. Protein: CASSSRDMGYGYTF.

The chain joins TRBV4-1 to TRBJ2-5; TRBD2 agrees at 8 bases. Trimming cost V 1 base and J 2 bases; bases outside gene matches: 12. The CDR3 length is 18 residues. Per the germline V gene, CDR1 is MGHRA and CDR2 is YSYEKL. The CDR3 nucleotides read TGCGCCAGCAGCCAAGTCACTAGTGGCGGGGGGCTACAAGAGACCCAGTACTTC. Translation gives CASSQVTSGGGLQETQYF.

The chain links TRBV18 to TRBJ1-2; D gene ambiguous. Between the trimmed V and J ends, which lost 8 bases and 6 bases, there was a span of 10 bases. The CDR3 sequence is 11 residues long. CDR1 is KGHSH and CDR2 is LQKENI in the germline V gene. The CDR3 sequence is CASPREDGYTF. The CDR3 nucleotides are TGTGCCAGCCCTAGGGAGGATGGCTACACCTTC.

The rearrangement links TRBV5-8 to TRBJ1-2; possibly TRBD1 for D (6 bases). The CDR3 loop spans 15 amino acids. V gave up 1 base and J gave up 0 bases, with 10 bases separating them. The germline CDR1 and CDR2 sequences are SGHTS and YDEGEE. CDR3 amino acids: CASSLIQGANYGYTF. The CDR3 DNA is TGTGCCAGCAGCTTGATACAGGGCGCTAACTATGGCTACACCTTC.

Here the CDR3 DNA reads TGTGCCAGCAGCCGAAGCGGTTGGGATACGCAGTATTTT. It codes for CASSRSGWDTQYF. The chain couples TRBV7-3 to TRBJ2-3, with D tentatively TRBD2 (5 bases). CDR1 is SGHTA, CDR2 FQGTGA, per germline. CDR3 length equals 13 residues. Trimming shortened V by 5 bases and J by 6 bases, and 12 bases separated the two germline ends.

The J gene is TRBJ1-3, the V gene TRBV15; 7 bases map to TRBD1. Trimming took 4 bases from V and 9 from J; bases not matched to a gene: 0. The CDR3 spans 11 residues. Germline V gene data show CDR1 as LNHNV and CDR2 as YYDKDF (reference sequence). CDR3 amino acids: CATSKGATIYF. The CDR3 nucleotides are TGTGCCACCAGCAAGGGGGCCACCATATATTTT.

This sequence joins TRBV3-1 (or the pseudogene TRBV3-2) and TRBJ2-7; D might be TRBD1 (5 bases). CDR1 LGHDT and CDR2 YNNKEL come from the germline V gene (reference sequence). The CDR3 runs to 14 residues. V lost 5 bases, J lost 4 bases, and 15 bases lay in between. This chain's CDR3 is CASSILNQGYEQYF. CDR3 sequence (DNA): TGTGCCAGCAGCATTTTAAACCAGGGTTACGAGCAGTACTTC.

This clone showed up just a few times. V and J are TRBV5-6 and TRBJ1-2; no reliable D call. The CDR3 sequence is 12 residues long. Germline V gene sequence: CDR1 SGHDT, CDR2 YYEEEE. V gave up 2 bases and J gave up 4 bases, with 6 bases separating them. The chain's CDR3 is CASSLQSYGYTF. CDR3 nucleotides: TGTGCCAGCAGCTTACAGAGCTATGGCTACACCTTC.

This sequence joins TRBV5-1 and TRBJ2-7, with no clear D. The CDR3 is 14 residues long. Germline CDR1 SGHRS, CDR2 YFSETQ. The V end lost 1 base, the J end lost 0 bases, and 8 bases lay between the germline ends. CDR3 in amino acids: CASSLQVSSYEQYF. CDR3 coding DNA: TGCGCCAGCAGCTTGCAGGTGAGCTCCTACGAGCAGTACTTC.

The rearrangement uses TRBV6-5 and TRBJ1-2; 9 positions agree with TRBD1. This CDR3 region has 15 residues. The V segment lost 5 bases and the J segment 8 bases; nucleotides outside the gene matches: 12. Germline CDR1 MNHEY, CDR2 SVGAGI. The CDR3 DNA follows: TGTGCCAGCAGTCGTCCAACAGGGGGCGCGTCCGGCTACACCTTC. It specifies CASSRPTGGASGYTF.

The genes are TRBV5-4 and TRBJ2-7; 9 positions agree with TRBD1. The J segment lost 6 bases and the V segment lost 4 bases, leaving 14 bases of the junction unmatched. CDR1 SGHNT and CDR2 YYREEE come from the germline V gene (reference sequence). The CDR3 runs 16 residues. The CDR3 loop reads CASSPRAGTGYGEQYF. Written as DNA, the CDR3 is TGTGCCAGCAGCCCTCGAGCCGGGACAGGGTACGGCGAGCAGTACTTC.

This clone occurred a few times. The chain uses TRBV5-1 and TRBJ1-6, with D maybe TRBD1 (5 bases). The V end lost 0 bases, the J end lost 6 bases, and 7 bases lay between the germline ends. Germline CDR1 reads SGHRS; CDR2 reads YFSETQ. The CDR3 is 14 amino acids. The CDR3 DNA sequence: TGCGCCAGCAGCTTGGGGAGGGGTAATTCACCCCTCCACTTT. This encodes CASSLGRGNSPLHF.

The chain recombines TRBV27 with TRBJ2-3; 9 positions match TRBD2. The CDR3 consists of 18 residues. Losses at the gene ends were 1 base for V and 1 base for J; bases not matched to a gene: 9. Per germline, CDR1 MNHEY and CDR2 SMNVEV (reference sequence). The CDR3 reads CASSLFAGGPLGTDTQYF. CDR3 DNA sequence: TGTGCCAGCAGTTTATTTGCGGGAGGGCCTTTGGGCACAGATACGCAGTATTTT.

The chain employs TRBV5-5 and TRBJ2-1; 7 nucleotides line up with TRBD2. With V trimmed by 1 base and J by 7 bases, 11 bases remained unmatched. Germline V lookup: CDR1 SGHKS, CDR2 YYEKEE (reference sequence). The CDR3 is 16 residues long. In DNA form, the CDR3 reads TGTGCCAGCAGCTTGATCGCAGGACTAGAGAGAAATGAGCAGTTCTTC. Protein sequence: CASSLIAGLERNEQFF.

The CDR3 region is CATSWYENQPQHF. For the CDR3, the DNA is TGTGCCACCTCGTGGTATGAGAATCAGCCCCAGCATTTT. The chain combines TRBV12-3 or TRBV12-4 with TRBJ1-5; D ambiguous. The length of the CDR3 is 13 residues. V lost 10 bases and J lost 4, with 14 bases in between.